A single T cell receptor beta chain is shown here with its context. The entry originates in a study of blood T cell repertoires in COVID-19. Looking at the study overall: Acute and convalescent COVID-19 specimens originated in the United States, Italy and Spain. PBMCs, B-cell-depleted T cells, or T cells were the source of the cDNA or gDNA that made up the material.

J gave up 4 bases and V 0 bases, and 2 bases lay outside the gene matches. The V gene's germline CDR1 is SGHRS and CDR2 YFSETQ. The CDR3 has 14 amino acids. In the original processing: The assay estimated nucleated cells by amplifying reference gene primers. The method was immunoSEQ multiplex PCR; TCRdb's version includes in-frame clones alone and lacks a portion of them. V, J and clone size are taken as reported in that table, and D and trimming were inferred from the DNA itself. Altogether 75,000 to 85,000 clones are present, 88% being singletons, with the ten largest covering less than 45%. Sequencing was carried out using peripheral blood. The TCR comes from a human donor in a cohort sampled during active COVID-19. The V and J genes are TRBV5-1 and TRBJ1-1; TRBD1 matches 8 bases. The chain's CDR3 is CASSLGQGSTEAFF. CDR3 DNA: TGCGCCAGCAGCTTGGGACAGGGGAGCACTGAAGCTTTCTTT.